The 23 T cell receptor beta chains below were found in one sample sequenced in a study of CD8 T cells in Susac syndrome. cDNA came from roughly 0.53 to 1 ug RNA primed by random hexamers. TCRdb redid the calling of the immunoSEQ multiplex PCR reads with MiXCR, one entry per CDR3 protein. The sample includes 150,000 to 190,000 distinct CDR3 sequences, roughly 95% of them seen just once. Sequenced input: CD4+ T cells from PBMCs. The source of these receptors is a human donor with Susac syndrome.

In this sample, this clonotype turned up once. The rearrangement uses TRBV27 and TRBJ2-7; unclear D gene. V dropped 4 bases and J dropped 1 base, with 8 bases sitting between them. Germline V gives CDR1 MNHEY, CDR2 SMNVEV (reference sequence). This CDR3 spans 13 amino acids. Here the CDR3 DNA reads TGTGCCAGCAGTTACGGTTTTTCCTACGAGCAGTACTTC. The encoded protein is CASSYGFSYEQYF.

The rearrangement uses TRBV20-1 and TRBJ1-2; D gene ambiguous. Germline V gene data show CDR1 as DFQATT and CDR2 as SNEGSKA (reference sequence). V was pared by 5 bases and J by 2 bases, with 9 bases between. This CDR3 contains 12 residues. This CDR3 reads CSALQLNYGYTF. The CDR3 DNA reads TGCAGTGCTCTGCAATTAAACTATGGCTACACCTTC.

The gene calls are TRBV29-1 and TRBJ1-1, with D unclear. The CDR3 is 12 amino acids. CDR1 and CDR2 from the germline V gene are SQVTM and ANQGSEA. V lost 6 bases and J 1 base, leaving 9 bases between the germline ends. The CDR3 DNA reads TGCAGCGTCGTCAAGGGGAACACTGAAGCTTTCTTT. Encoded protein: CSVVKGNTEAFF.

This clonotype was seen only once. The chain has TRBV5-4 and TRBJ2-6; no definite D call. CDR1 is SGHNT and CDR2 is YYREEE in the germline V gene (reference sequence). The CDR3 extends over 14 amino acids. V shed 1 base and J shed 3 bases, with 5 bases lying between them. CDR3 sequence reads: CASSLLRGANVLTF. The CDR3 coding sequence is TGTGCCAGCAGCTTGTTACGTGGGGCCAACGTCCTGACTTTC.

This chain uses TRBV25-1 with TRBJ1-1; D is uncertain. Germline V gives CDR1 MGHDK, CDR2 SYGVNS. There are 13 residues in the CDR3. V shed 7 bases and J shed 1 base, with 10 bases lying between them. The CDR3 region has the DNA TGTGCCAGCATTAAGGGTACGAACACTGAAGCTTTCTTT. As protein: CASIKGTNTEAFF. Full variable domain (missing parts from reference TRBV25-1 and TRBJ1-1): EADIYQTPRYLVIGTGKKITLECSQTMGHDKMYWYQQDPGMELHLIHYSYGVNSTEKGDLSSESTVSRIRTEHFPLTLESARPSHTSQYLCASIKGTNTEAFFGQGTRLTVV.

This rearrangement joins TRBV20-1 to TRBJ1-5; a weak D match, TRBD1 (5 bases). The V gene lost 4 bases and the J gene lost 3 bases, with 10 bases spanning the gap. Per the germline V gene, CDR1 is DFQATT and CDR2 is SNEGSKA (reference sequence). The CDR3 length is 13 residues. The CDR3: CSAMAGINQPQHF. For the CDR3, the DNA is TGCAGTGCTATGGCAGGGATCAATCAGCCCCAGCATTTT.

The chain has TRBV7-2 and TRBJ1-6, with 10 bases aligning to TRBD1. The CDR3 has 15 amino acids. From germline, CDR1 is SGHTA and CDR2 FQGNSA. Unmatched junction bases numbered 4, after V lost 5 bases and J lost 6 bases. The CDR3 loop is CASSRDRGINSPLHF. DNA for the CDR3: TGTGCCAGCAGCCGGGACAGGGGAATTAATTCACCCCTCCACTTT.

J is TRBJ1-2 and V is TRBV5-1, with D possibly matching TRBD1 (5 bases). V was cut by 0 bases and J by 7 bases, with 13 bases left in between. This CDR3 is built from 14 residues. Per germline, CDR1 SGHRS and CDR2 YFSETQ. The CDR3 DNA sequence: TGCGCCAGCAGCTTGGGCCAGGGAGGCTTTGGCTACACCTTC. Translation gives CASSLGQGGFGYTF.

The rearrangement uses TRBV2 and TRBJ2-4; 11 bases are a match to TRBD1. V lost 10 bases, J lost 8 bases, and 10 bases stayed unmatched. The CDR3 covers 14 residues. The germline gives CDR1 SNHLY, CDR2 FYNNEI. CDR3 nucleotides: TGTGCCACTTCGGGACAGGGGGAACCGGACATTCAGTACTTC. Encoded protein: CATSGQGEPDIQYF.

Only one count was recorded for this clonotype. This sequence joins TRBV11-2 and TRBJ2-7; 16 bases map to TRBD2. CDR3 length: 15 amino acids. With V trimmed by 3 bases and J by 6 bases, 2 bases remained unmatched. Germline values: CDR1 SGHAT, CDR2 FQNNGV. CDR3 sequence (DNA): TGTGCCAGCAGCTTCGGGACTAGCGGGGGGGGCGAGCAGTACTTC. Amino acid sequence: CASSFGTSGGGEQYF.

The chain uses TRBV3-1 and TRBJ2-7, with a possible D match to TRBD2 (5 bases). Trimming shortened V by 1 base and J by 1 base, and 8 bases separated the two germline ends. The CDR3 is 14 residues long. Germline CDR1 LGHDT, CDR2 YNNKEL (reference sequence). CDR3 coding DNA: TGTGCCAGCAGCCAAGCGGGGTGGTCCTACGAGCAGTACTTC. It specifies CASSQAGWSYEQYF.

V is TRBV15 and J is TRBJ2-3; D is unresolved. V shed 2 bases and J shed 3 bases, with 12 bases lying between them. The CDR3 spans 15 residues. Looked up from germline, CDR1 is LNHNV and CDR2 is YYDKDF (reference sequence). The CDR3 DNA reads as TGTGCCACCAGCAGACCGGCAGCTGATACAGATACGCAGTATTTT. Encoded protein: CATSRPAADTDTQYF.

The chain links TRBV6-5 to TRBJ1-5; no definite D call. The CDR3 totals 13 residues. Per germline, CDR1 MNHEY and CDR2 SVGAGI. V was cut by 10 bases and J by 9 bases, with 19 bases left in between. The CDR3 bases are TGTGCCAACCCGTCACCGAGCAAGAGGCCCCAGCATTTT. Translated, it gives CANPSPSKRPQHF.

This chain joins TRBV7-2 and TRBJ1-6; unclear D gene. Per the germline V gene, CDR1 is SGHTA and CDR2 is FQGNSA. Trimming stripped 1 base from V and 9 bases from J, with 7 bases between. CDR3 length: 13 amino acids. The CDR3 nucleotides read TGTGCCAGCAGCTTAGGTCCGGGTTCACCCCTCCACTTT. Its protein product is CASSLGPGSPLHF.

The chain has TRBV20-1 and TRBJ2-1, with 7 bases aligning to TRBD2. The V gene's germline CDR1 is DFQATT and CDR2 SNEGSKA (reference sequence). The CDR3 has 15 amino acids. With V trimmed by 6 bases and J by 4 bases, 12 bases remained unmatched. CDR3 DNA: TGCAGTGCCACCCGGGATAGCGGGCTGTACAATGAGCAGTTCTTC. Translated, it gives CSATRDSGLYNEQFF.

The chain combines TRBV28 with TRBJ1-2, with D maybe TRBD1 (5 bases). Germline CDR1 is MDHEN and CDR2 is SYDVKM. Deletions cut 6 bases from V and 8 bases from J, with 16 bases between. There are 13 residues in the CDR3. This CDR3 reads CASSGPGTRGYTF. In DNA form, the CDR3 reads TGTGCCAGCAGCGGGCCCGGGACGAGGGGCTACACCTTC.

The chain is built from TRBV10-3 and TRBJ1-1; D not resolved. The germline gives CDR1 ENHRY, CDR2 SYGVKD. With 3 bases removed from V and 6 bases from J, the gap between germline ends came to 8 bases. The CDR3 loop spans 12 amino acids. CDR3 sequence reads: CAISDTQSEAFF. CDR3 DNA sequence: TGTGCCATCAGTGACACGCAATCTGAAGCTTTCTTT.

This chain uses TRBV7-9 with TRBJ1-6; TRBD1 matches 8 bases. The germline V gene encodes CDR1 SEHNR and CDR2 FQNEAQ (reference sequence). The CDR3 extends over 14 amino acids. With V trimmed by 5 bases and J by 10 bases, 7 bases remained unmatched. DNA of the CDR3: TGTGCCAGCAGCGAGACAGGGGTATCATCACCCCTCCACTTT. Its translation: CASSETGVSSPLHF.

The CDR3, as DNA: TGCAGTGCCCCGACGGGGAGCTACGAGCAGTACTTC. This translates into CSAPTGSYEQYF. V is TRBV20-1 and J is TRBJ2-7; D is perhaps TRBD2 (5 bases). The CDR3 sequence is 12 residues long. Trimming removed 6 bases at V and 3 bases at J, with 12 bases between. The germline gives CDR1 DFQATT, CDR2 SNEGSKA (reference sequence).

The J gene is TRBJ1-1, the V gene TRBV11-2; unclear D gene. The CDR3 is 11 amino acids. Trimming took 5 bases from V and 8 from J, leaving 9 bases between them. Germline CDR1 SGHAT, CDR2 FQNNGV. The CDR3 DNA follows: TGTGCCAGCAGCCCCGGAGTAGAAGCTTTCTTT. The encoded protein is CASSPGVEAFF.

This sequence joins TRBV29-1 and TRBJ2-7; D ambiguous. The V end was cut by 4 bases, the J end by 2 bases, with 15 bases between. The CDR3 sequence is 14 residues long. The germline V gene encodes CDR1 SQVTM and CDR2 ANQGSEA. The CDR3 bases are TGCAGCGTTGTTGGAAGGGAACCGCCCTACGAGCAGTACTTC. It encodes CSVVGREPPYEQYF.

The chain carries TRBV6-5 and TRBJ1-1; D unclear. The CDR3 totals 14 residues. The V end lost 3 bases, the J end lost 1 base, and 9 bases lay between the germline ends. The germline CDR1 and CDR2 sequences are MNHEY and SVGAGI. The CDR3 region is CASSYAETNTEAFF. The CDR3 bases are TGTGCCAGCAGTTATGCAGAGACGAACACTGAAGCTTTCTTT.

The chain recombines TRBV27 with TRBJ1-1; D unclear. The germline V gene has CDR1 MNHEY and CDR2 SMNVEV (reference sequence). The CDR3 is made up of 15 amino acids. Trimming removed 5 bases at V and 1 base at J, with 14 bases between. The CDR3 region is CASSLRRGGNTEAFF. The DNA for the CDR3 is TGTGCCAGCAGTCTAAGGCGGGGTGGGAACACTGAAGCTTTCTTT.